This record concerns one T cell receptor beta chain sequence. Its antigen is currently unknown. Germline values: CDR1 LNHDA, CDR2 SQIVND (reference sequence). The V segment lost 4 bases and the J segment 4 bases; nucleotides outside the gene matches: 2. This CDR3 contains 14 residues. The data belong to a study of cytomegalovirus exposure and HLA in healthy donors. The study, taken as a whole, reports: The analysis excluded some indistinguishable V segments, including TRBV6-2 and TRBV6-3. The likely explanation for a cluster of highly shared sequence variants was sequencing artifact.

Amplification used 60 Vbeta primers and 13 Jbeta primers. TCRdb's table, derived via immunoSEQ multiplex PCR, lists solely in-frame clones and lacks some. The profile covers some 90,000 clones, with around three quarters appearing a single time and approximately 7.8% taken by the ten largest. The sequence was obtained from a man aged 60 to 75 in good health and CMV-seronegative. Specimen: PBMCs. The chain has TRBV19 and TRBJ1-5, with 9 bases fitting TRBD1. The CDR3 protein is CASSTTGGNQPQHF. The CDR3 DNA reads as TGTGCCAGTAGTACGACAGGGGGGAATCAGCCCCAGCATTTT.